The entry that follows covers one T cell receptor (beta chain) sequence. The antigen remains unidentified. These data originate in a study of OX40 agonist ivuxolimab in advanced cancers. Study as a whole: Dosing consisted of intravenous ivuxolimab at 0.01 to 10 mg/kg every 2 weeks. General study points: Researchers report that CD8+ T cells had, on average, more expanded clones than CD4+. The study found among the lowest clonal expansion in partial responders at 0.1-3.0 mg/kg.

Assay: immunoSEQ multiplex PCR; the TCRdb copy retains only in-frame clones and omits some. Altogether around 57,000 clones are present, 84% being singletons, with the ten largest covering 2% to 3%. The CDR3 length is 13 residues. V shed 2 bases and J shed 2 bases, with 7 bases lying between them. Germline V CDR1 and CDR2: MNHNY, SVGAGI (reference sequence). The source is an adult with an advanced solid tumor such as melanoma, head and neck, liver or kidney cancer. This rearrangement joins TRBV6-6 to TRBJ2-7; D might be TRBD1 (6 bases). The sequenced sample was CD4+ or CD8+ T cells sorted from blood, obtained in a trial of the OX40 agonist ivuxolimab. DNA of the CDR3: TGTGCCAGCAGTTACCCAGGGGCCTACGAGCAGTACTTC. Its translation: CASSYPGAYEQYF.